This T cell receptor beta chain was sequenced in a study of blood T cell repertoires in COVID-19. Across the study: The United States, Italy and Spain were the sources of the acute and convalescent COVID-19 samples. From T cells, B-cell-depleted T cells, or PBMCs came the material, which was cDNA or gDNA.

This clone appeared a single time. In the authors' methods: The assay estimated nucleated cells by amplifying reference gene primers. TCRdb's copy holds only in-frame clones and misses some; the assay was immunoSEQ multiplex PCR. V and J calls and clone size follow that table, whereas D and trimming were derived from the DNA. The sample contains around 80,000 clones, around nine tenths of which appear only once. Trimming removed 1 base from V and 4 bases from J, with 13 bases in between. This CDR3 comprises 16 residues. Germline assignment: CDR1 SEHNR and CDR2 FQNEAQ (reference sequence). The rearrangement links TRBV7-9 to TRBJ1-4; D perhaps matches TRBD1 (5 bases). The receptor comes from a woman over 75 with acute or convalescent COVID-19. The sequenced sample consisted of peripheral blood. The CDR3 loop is CASSLGSGGYNEKLFF. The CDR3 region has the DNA TGTGCCAGCAGCTTAGGGTCCGGGGGATATAATGAAAAACTGTTTTTT.